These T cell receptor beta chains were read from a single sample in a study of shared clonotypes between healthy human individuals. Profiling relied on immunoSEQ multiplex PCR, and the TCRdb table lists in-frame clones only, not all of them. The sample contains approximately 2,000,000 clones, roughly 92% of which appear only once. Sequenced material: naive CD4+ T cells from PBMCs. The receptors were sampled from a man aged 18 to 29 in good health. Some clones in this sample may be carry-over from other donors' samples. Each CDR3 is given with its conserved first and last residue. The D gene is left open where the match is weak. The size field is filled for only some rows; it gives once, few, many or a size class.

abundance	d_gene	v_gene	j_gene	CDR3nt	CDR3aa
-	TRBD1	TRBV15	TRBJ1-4	TGTGCCACCAGCAGGCCCCTTGACAGGGAAAATCTGTTTTTT	CATSRPLDRENLFF
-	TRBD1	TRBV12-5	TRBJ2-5	TGTGCTAGTGGTTTGGTAGCCGGAGTCAGGGGGCAAGAGACCCAGTACTTC	CASGLVAGVRGQETQYF
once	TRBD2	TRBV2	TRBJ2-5	TGTGCCAGCAGTAGGAGCGGGAGGCCTGGGGTTGAGACCCAGTACTTC	CASSRSGRPGVETQYF
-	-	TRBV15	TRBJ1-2	TGTGCCACCAGCTCCCGACAGACGAACTATGGCTACACCTTC	CATSSRQTNYGYTF
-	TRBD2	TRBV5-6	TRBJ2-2	TGTGCCAGCAGCTTTACTAGCGGGATAACTGGGGAGCTGTTTTTT	CASSFTSGITGELFF
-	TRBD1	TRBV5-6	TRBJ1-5	TGTGCCAGCAGCTTGAGGGACAGGTTCAATCAGCCCCAGCATTTT	CASSLRDRFNQPQHF
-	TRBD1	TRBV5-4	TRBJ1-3	TGTGCCAGCAGCTCAGCAGGGGGCTCTGGAAACACCATATATTTT	CASSSAGGSGNTIYF
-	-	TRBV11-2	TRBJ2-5	TGTGCCAGCAGCTTAGACCCCGGACTGGGAGAGACCCAGTACTTC	CASSLDPGLGETQYF
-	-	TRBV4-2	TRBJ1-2	TGTGCCAGCAGCCAAGATACGGGCAGAATGTATGGCTACACCTTC	CASSQDTGRMYGYTF
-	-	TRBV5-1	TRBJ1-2	TGCGCCAGCAGCAGAGCAGGGCCCCCGGGCTACACCTTC	CASSRAGPPGYTF
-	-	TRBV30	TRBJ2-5	TGTGCCTGGAATAACCGGGACCGGGGTGGAGAGACCCAGTACTTC	CAWNNRDRGGETQYF
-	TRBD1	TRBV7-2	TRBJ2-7	TGTGCCAGCAGCCCGGGACAGGTGGGATCCTACGAGCAGTACTTC	CASSPGQVGSYEQYF
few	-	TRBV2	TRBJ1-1	TGTGCCAGCAGTGAATGGGGGGACAACACTGAAGCTTTCTTT	CASSEWGDNTEAFF
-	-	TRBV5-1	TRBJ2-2	TGCGCCAGCAGCCGAGGCGGGGAGCTGTTTTTT	CASSRGGELFF
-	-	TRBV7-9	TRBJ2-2	TGTGCCAGCAGCTTTAGCCGCGCGGGCGGGGAGCTGTTTTTT	CASSFSRAGGELFF
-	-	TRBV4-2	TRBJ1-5	TGTGCCAGCAGCCAAGATGGGGAGAAGGGGTATCAGCCCCAGCATTTT	CASSQDGEKGYQPQHF
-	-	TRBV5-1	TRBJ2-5	TGCGCCAGCAGCTTGGAGATGGGGCTCCAAGAGACCCAGTACTTC	CASSLEMGLQETQYF
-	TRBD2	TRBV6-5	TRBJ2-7	TGTGCCAGGGGACTAGCGGCACACTCGGTCTACGAGCAGTACTTC	CARGLAAHSVYEQYF
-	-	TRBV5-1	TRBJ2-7	TGCGCCAGCAGCTTGACGGGACTTCTACTCTCCTACGAGCAGTACTTC	CASSLTGLLLSYEQYF